The T cell receptor beta chain under discussion was sequenced for a study of radiotherapy plus CTLA-4 blockade in lung cancer. CDR1 and CDR2 from the germline V gene are SNHLY and FYNNEI. The CDR3 is 14 amino acids. The J segment lost 2 bases and the V segment lost 6 bases, leaving 5 bases of the junction unmatched. Sequencing was performed with immunoSEQ multiplex PCR; in TCRdb, only in-frame clones are kept and a portion is missing. This sample has 80,000 to 100,000 clones, with 82% found just once. The J gene is TRBJ2-7, the V gene TRBV2; 9 nucleotides match TRBD2. This clonotype was sampled from a human donor with non-small cell lung cancer who had a partial response to radiotherapy plus ipilimumab. This specimen consisted of peripheral blood, obtained from a patient treated with radiotherapy plus ipilimumab. The DNA of the CDR3 is TGTGCCAGCAGCGCACTAGCGGGCGCCTACGAGCAGTACTTC. Encoded protein: CASSALAGAYEQYF.